A single sample is the source of the 5 T cell receptor beta chains below, sequenced in a study of blood T cell repertoires in COVID-19. Sequenced by immunoSEQ multiplex PCR; TCRdb stores in-frame clones only, minus some. The top ten hold roughly 3.9% of the sample, which has approximately 270,000 clones, 85% to 90% seen once. The sample taken for sequencing was PBMCs or T cells enriched from blood (not recorded which). Receptors originate from a woman aged 25 to 45 with acute COVID-19.

This clone was recorded only once. The V and J genes are TRBV4-2 and TRBJ1-4; a possible D gene is TRBD1 (6 bases). The germline V and J ends were trimmed by 0 bases and 6 bases, with 14 bases remaining between them. The CDR3 totals 16 residues. Germline CDR1 LGHNA, CDR2 YNFKEQ. CDR3 in amino acids: CASSQEGGGSDEKLFF. The CDR3 DNA follows: TGTGCCAGCAGCCAAGAGGGGGGGGGCAGTGATGAAAAACTGTTTTTT.

V usage is TRBV6-2 or TRBV6-3 and J usage is TRBJ2-1; 7 bases are shared with TRBD2. The junction had 4 bases not matched to a gene; V was cut back by 2 bases and J by 3 bases. Germline CDR1 MNHEY, CDR2 SVGEGT. This CDR3 spans 15 amino acids. The CDR3 nucleotides read TGTGCCAGCAGTTACCGGGAGGTTAACTACAATGAGCAGTTCTTC. It encodes CASSYREVNYNEQFF.

V and J are TRBV3-1 (or the pseudogene TRBV3-2) and TRBJ2-7, with a tentative D call TRBD2 (5 bases). CDR1 and CDR2 (germline): LGHDT, YNNKEL (reference sequence). The V gene lost 1 base and the J gene lost 5 bases, with 15 bases spanning the gap. CDR3 size: 15 residues. CDR3 sequence reads: CASSQVLSTRDEQYF. CDR3 coding DNA: TGTGCCAGCAGCCAAGTTCTGTCGACGAGGGACGAGCAGTACTTC.

The chain recombines TRBV7-3 with TRBJ2-2; 11 nucleotides agree with TRBD2. CDR1 is SGHTA and CDR2 is FQGTGA in the germline V gene. V shed 5 bases and J 0 bases; nucleotides not matched to a gene: 2. This CDR3 contains 16 residues. CDR3 amino acids: CASSGGLAANTGELFF. For the CDR3, the DNA is TGTGCCAGCAGCGGGGGACTAGCGGCGAACACCGGGGAGCTGTTTTTT.

The chain is built from TRBV28 and TRBJ2-7, with TRBD1 identical over 7 bases. Looked up from germline, CDR1 is MDHEN and CDR2 is SYDVKM. The CDR3 runs 14 residues. Trimming cost V 3 bases and J 9 bases; bases outside gene matches: 11. The CDR3 DNA reads TGTGCCAGCAGTTTTCAGGGACAGCTGTGGATGCAGTACTTC. This translates into CASSFQGQLWMQYF. Variable domain in full (rest from reference TRBV28 and TRBJ2-7): DVKVTQSSRYLVKRTGEKVFLECVQDMDHENMFWYRQDPGLGLRLIYFSYDVKMKEKGDIPEGYSVSREKKERFSLILESASTNQTSMYLCASSFQGQLWMQYFGPGTRLTVT.